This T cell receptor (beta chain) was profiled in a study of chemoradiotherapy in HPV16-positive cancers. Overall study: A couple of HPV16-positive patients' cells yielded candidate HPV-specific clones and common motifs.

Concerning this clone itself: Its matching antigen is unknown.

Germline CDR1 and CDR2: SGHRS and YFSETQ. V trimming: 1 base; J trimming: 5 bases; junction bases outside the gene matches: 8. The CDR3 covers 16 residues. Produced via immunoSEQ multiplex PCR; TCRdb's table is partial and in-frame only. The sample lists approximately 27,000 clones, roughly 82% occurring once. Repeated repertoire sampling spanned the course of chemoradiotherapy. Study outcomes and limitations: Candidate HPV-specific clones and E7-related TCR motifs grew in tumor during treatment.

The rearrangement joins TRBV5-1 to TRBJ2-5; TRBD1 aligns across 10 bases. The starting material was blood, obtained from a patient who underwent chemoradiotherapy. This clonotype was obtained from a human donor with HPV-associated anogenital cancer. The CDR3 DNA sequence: TGCGCCAGCAGCTTGTCTGGACAGGGGGTGGGGGAGACCCAGTACTTC. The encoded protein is CASSLSGQGVGETQYF.